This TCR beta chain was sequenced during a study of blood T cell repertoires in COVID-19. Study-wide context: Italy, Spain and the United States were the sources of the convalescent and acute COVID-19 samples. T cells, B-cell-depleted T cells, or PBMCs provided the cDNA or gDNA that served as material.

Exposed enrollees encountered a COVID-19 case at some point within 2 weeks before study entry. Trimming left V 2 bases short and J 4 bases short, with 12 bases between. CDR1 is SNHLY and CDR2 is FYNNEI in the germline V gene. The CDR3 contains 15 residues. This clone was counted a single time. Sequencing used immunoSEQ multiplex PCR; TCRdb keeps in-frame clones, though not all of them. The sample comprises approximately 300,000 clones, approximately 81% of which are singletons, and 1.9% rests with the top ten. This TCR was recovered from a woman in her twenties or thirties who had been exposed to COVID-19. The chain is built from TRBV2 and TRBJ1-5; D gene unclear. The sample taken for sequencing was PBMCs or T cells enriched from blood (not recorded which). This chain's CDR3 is CASSEFSGGNQPQHF. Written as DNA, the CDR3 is TGTGCCAGCAGTGAATTTTCTGGAGGTAATCAGCCCCAGCATTTT. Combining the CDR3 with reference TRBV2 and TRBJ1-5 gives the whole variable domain EPEVTQTPSHQVTQMGQEVILRCVPISNHLYFYWYRQILGQKVEFLVSFYNNEISEKSEIFDDQFSVERPDGSNFTLKIRSTKLEDSAMYFCASSEFSGGNQPQHFGDGTRLSIL.